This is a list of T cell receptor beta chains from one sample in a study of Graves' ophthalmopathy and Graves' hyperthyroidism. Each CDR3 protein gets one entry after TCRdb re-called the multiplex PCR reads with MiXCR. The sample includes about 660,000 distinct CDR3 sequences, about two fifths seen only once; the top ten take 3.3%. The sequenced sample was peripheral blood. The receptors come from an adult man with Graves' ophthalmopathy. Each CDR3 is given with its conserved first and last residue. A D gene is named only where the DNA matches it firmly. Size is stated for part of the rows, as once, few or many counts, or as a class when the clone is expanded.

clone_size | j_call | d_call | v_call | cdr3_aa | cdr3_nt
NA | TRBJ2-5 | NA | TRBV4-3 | CASSQRYGRAETQYF | TGCGCCAGCAGCCAAAGGTACGGCAGGGCAGAGACCCAGTACTTC
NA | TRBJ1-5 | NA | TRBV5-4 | CASSLVGAGQPQHF | TGTGCCAGCAGCTTGGTGGGGGCAGGGCAGCCCCAGCATTTT
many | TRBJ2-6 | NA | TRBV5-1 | CASRVGAGANVLTF | TGCGCCAGCAGGGTGGGGGCCGGGGCCAACGTCCTGACTTTC
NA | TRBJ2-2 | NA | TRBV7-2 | CASSPIGGNDRELFF | TGTGCCAGCAGCCCGATAGGAGGGAATGACCGGGAGCTGTTTTTT
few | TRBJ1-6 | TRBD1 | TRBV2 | CASSEDRASFHF | TGTGCCAGCAGTGAGGACAGGGCGTCTTTCCACTTT
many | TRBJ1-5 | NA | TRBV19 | CASIVGNQPQHF | TGTGCCAGTATAGTTGGAAATCAGCCCCAGCATTTT
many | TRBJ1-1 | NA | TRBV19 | CASTGRGWTEAFF | TGTGCCAGTACGGGCAGGGGTTGGACTGAAGCTTTCTTT
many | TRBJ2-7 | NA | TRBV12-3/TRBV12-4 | CASSTPGLEQYF | TGTGCCAGCAGCACACCGGGACTCGAGCAGTACTTC
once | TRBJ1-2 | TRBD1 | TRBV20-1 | CSALGQGGGYTF | TGCAGTGCCCTCGGACAGGGGGGTGGCTACACCTTC
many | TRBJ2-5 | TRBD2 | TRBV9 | CASSARGGGPGDETQYF | TGTGCCAGCAGCGCCCGGGGGGGTGGACCCGGCGATGAGACCCAGTACTTC
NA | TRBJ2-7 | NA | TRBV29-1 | CSVGHRAYEQYF | TGCAGCGTTGGGCACAGGGCATACGAGCAGTACTTC
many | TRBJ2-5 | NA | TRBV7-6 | CASRLTTGEETQYF | TGTGCCAGCAGGTTGACTACCGGAGAAGAGACCCAGTACTTC
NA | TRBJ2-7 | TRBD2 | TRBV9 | CASSVGLAGYGQYF | TGTGCCAGCAGCGTAGGGCTAGCGGGTTACGGGCAGTACTTC
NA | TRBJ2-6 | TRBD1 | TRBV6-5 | CASSYTEGAWSYGANVLTF | TGTGCCAGCAGTTACACTGAGGGGGCCTGGAGTTACGGGGCCAACGTCCTGACTTTC
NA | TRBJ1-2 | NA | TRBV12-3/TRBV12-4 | CASSSGRHSYGYTF | TGTGCCAGCAGTTCCGGCAGGCACTCCTATGGCTACACCTTC
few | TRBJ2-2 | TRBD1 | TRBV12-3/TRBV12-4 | CASSGQGLTGELFF | TGTGCCAGCAGCGGACAGGGTTTAACCGGGGAGCTGTTTTTT
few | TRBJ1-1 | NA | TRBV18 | CASSDKREAFF | TGTGCCAGCTCTGACAAGCGTGAAGCTTTCTTT
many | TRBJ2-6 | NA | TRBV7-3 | CASSTGTSGANVLTF | TGCGCCAGCAGCACAGGAACCTCTGGGGCCAACGTCCTGACTTTC
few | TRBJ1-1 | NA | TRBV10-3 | CASSEREGNTEAFF | TGTGCCAGCAGTGAACGGGAGGGGAACACTGAAGCTTTCTTT
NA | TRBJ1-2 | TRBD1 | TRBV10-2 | CTSRDLAPGGYGYTF | TGCACCAGCAGAGATCTGGCCCCAGGGGGCTATGGCTACACCTTC
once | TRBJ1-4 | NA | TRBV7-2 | CASSLAGGGLFF | TGTGCCAGCAGTTTAGCGGGGGGAGGACTGTTTTTT
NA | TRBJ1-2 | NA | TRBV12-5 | CASGSGNYGHTF | TGTGCTAGCGGGTCAGGGAACTATGGCCACACCTTC
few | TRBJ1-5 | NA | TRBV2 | CASSYDAGGDRSNQPQHF | TGTGCCAGCAGTTACGACGCTGGAGGAGATAGAAGCAATCAGCCCCAGCATTTT
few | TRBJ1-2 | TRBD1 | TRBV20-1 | CSAFTQGDYGYTF | TGCAGTGCTTTCACGCAGGGGGACTATGGCTACACCTTC
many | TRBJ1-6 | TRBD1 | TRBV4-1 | CASSDGTDTYNSPLHF | TGCGCCAGCAGCGACGGGACAGATACTTATAATTCACCCCTCCACTTT
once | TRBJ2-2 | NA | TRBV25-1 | CASSQTPGLPRELFF | TGTGCCAGCAGCCAAACTCCGGGCCTACCTCGGGAGCTGTTTTTT
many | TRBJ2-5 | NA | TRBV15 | CATSRDSRGPETQYF | TGTGCCACCAGCAGAGACAGTCGGGGCCCAGAGACCCAGTACTTC
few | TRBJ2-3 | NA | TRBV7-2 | CASSPGLSTDTQYF | TGTGCCAGCAGCCCCGGGTTGAGCACAGATACGCAGTATTTT
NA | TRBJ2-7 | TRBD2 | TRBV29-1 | CSLGTSGGPQVYEQYF | TGCAGCTTAGGGACTAGCGGGGGGCCCCAAGTCTACGAGCAGTACTTC
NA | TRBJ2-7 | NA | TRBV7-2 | CASASGGEQYF | TGTGCCAGCGCCTCCGGCGGTGAGCAGTACTTC
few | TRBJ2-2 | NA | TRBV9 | CASSVGVTILNTGELFF | TGTGCCAGCAGCGTAGGAGTAACTATTCTGAACACCGGGGAGCTGTTTTTT
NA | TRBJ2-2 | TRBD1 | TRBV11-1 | CASSSDRAKSTGELFF | TGTGCCAGCAGCTCGGACAGGGCCAAAAGCACCGGGGAGCTGTTTTTT
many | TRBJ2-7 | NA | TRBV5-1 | CASSLDREDYEQYF | TGCGCCAGCAGCTTGGACAGGGAAGACTACGAGCAGTACTTC
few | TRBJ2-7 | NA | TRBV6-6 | CASSYVGGLYEQYF | TGTGCCAGCAGTTATGTCGGGGGTCTCTACGAGCAGTACTTC
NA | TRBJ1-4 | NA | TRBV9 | CASSDGDGFIATNEKLFF | TGTGCCAGCAGCGATGGGGACGGATTCATTGCAACTAATGAAAAACTGTTTTTT
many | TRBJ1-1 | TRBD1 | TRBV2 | CASSQRQGSVTEAFF | TGTGCCAGCAGTCAAAGACAGGGTAGCGTCACTGAAGCTTTCTTT
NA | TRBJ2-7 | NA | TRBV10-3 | CASSTPRRGGESAGELYF | TGTGCCAGCAGCACACCCAGGAGAGGGGGGGAGTCCGCCGGGGAGCTGTACTTC
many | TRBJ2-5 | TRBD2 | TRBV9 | CASAPSGSAETQYF | TGTGCCAGCGCCCCTAGCGGGAGTGCGGAGACCCAGTACTTC
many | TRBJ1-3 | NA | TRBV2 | CASSVAPPPGNTIYF | TGTGCCAGCAGTGTCGCCCCGCCGCCTGGAAACACCATATATTTT
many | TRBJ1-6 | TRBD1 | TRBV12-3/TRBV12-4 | CAASQGTGNSPLHF | TGTGCCGCCTCCCAGGGGACAGGGAATTCACCCCTCCACTTT
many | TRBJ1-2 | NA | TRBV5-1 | CASSLVLGAGYGYTF | TGCGCCAGCAGCTTGGTGTTGGGGGCCGGCTATGGCTACACCTTC
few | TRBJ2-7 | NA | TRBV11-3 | CASSLGRTGVEQYF | TGTGCCAGCAGCTTAGGGCGAACGGGGGTCGAGCAGTACTTC
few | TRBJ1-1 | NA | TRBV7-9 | CASSSSLRAPEAFF | TGTGCCAGCAGCTCCTCACTGAGAGCCCCTGAAGCTTTCTTT
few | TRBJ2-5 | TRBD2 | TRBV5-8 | CASSLEGSAGGLETQYF | TGTGCCAGCAGCTTGGAAGGGTCGGCGGGGGGGCTGGAGACCCAGTACTTC
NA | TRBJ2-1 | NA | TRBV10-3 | CAISERGLRSYNEQFF | TGTGCCATCAGTGAGCGGGGGCTGAGGTCGTACAATGAGCAGTTCTTC
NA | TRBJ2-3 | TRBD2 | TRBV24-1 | CATSDGGLAGAKGDTQYF | TGTGCCACCAGTGACGGAGGACTAGCGGGGGCCAAGGGAGATACGCAGTATTTT
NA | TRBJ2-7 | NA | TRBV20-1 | CSASGKEYF | TGCAGTGCCAGTGGGAAGGAGTACTTC
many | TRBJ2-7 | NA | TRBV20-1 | CSVGIRYEQYF | TGCAGTGTCGGCATCCGGTACGAGCAGTACTTC
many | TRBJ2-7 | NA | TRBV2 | CASSEQNSPTHEQYF | TGTGCCAGCAGTGAACAAAACTCCCCTACCCACGAGCAGTACTTC
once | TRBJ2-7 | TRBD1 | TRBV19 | CAWSIISGTGLREQYF | TGTGCCTGGAGTATCATCTCCGGGACAGGGCTTCGCGAGCAGTACTTC
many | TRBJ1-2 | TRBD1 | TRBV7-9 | CASSFNRDRGGYTF | TGTGCCAGCAGCTTCAACCGGGACAGGGGGGGCTACACCTTC
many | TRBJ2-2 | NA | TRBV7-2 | CASSPGWDTGELFF | TGTGCCAGCAGTCCTGGGTGGGACACCGGGGAGCTGTTTTTT